These T cell receptor beta chains were read from a single sample in a study of identical twins. MiXCR was run by TCRdb on the 5' RACE reads, yielding one entry per CDR3 protein. The sample has about 490,000 distinct CDR3 sequences; roughly 15% are singletons. These data also featured in a second study, about yellow fever vaccine responses in identical twins.

Sequencing was carried out using CD4+ T cells sorted from blood. The receptors come from a woman younger than 30 in good health. The CDR3 runs from the conserved cysteine through the conserved F or W. A D gene is named only where the DNA matches it firmly. Clone sizes are given selectively: once, few, many, or a class where the clone is expanded.

j_gene: TRBJ2-1
d_gene: TRBD1
abundance: .
v_gene: TRBV14
CDR3aa: CASSPRQGVSNEQFF
CDR3nt: TGTGCCAGCAGCCCCCGACAGGGGGTATCCAATGAGCAGTTCTTC

j_gene: TRBJ2-1
d_gene: TRBD2
abundance: few
v_gene: TRBV5-6
CDR3aa: CASRQTGGGLVFEQFF
CDR3nt: TGTGCCAGCAGACAGACCGGCGGGGGACTAGTTTTTGAGCAGTTCTTC

j_gene: TRBJ2-7
d_gene: .
abundance: few
v_gene: TRBV6-2/TRBV6-3
CDR3aa: CASRYPTRNNYEQYF
CDR3nt: TGTGCCAGCAGATACCCGACTAGAAATAACTACGAGCAGTACTTC

j_gene: TRBJ2-1
d_gene: .
abundance: many
v_gene: TRBV12-3/TRBV12-4
CDR3aa: CASSLGQGDNEQFF
CDR3nt: TGTGCCAGCAGTTTGGGTCAGGGCGACAATGAGCAGTTCTTC

j_gene: TRBJ2-2
d_gene: .
abundance: .
v_gene: TRBV3-1
CDR3aa: CASSQVRWTGELFF
CDR3nt: TGTGCCAGCAGCCAAGTCCGGTGGACCGGGGAGCTGTTTTTT

j_gene: TRBJ2-1
d_gene: .
abundance: .
v_gene: TRBV5-1
CDR3aa: CASSLPGVGNEQFF
CDR3nt: TGCGCCAGCAGCTTGCCGGGAGTCGGCAATGAGCAGTTCTTC

j_gene: TRBJ2-5
d_gene: .
abundance: few
v_gene: TRBV5-1
CDR3aa: CASSPIGRETQYF
CDR3nt: TGCGCCAGCAGCCCTATAGGTCGGGAGACCCAGTACTTC

j_gene: TRBJ2-2
d_gene: .
abundance: .
v_gene: TRBV29-1
CDR3aa: CSATVTGELFF
CDR3nt: TGCAGCGCAACAGTGACCGGGGAGCTGTTTTTT

j_gene: TRBJ1-2
d_gene: .
abundance: few
v_gene: TRBV6-1
CDR3aa: CASTKQGEINYGYTF
CDR3nt: TGTGCCAGCACCAAACAGGGAGAAATAAACTATGGCTACACCTTC

j_gene: TRBJ2-7
d_gene: .
abundance: .
v_gene: TRBV18
CDR3aa: CASASESYEQYF
CDR3nt: TGTGCCAGCGCCTCAGAGAGCTACGAGCAGTACTTC

j_gene: TRBJ2-3
d_gene: TRBD1
abundance: many
v_gene: TRBV7-8
CDR3aa: CAVRQGVGTDTQYF
CDR3nt: TGTGCCGTCAGACAGGGAGTGGGCACAGATACGCAGTATTTT

j_gene: TRBJ1-1
d_gene: .
abundance: few
v_gene: TRBV7-2
CDR3aa: CASSFAGITEAFF
CDR3nt: TGTGCCAGCAGCTTTGCGGGCATCACTGAAGCTTTCTTT

j_gene: TRBJ2-1
d_gene: .
abundance: .
v_gene: TRBV5-1
CDR3aa: CASSSEDRSGNEQFF
CDR3nt: TGCGCCAGCAGCTCGGAGGACCGCTCTGGCAATGAGCAGTTCTTC

j_gene: TRBJ1-2
d_gene: .
abundance: .
v_gene: TRBV28
CDR3aa: CASSLSGINYGYTF
CDR3nt: TGTGCCAGCAGTTTGTCAGGCATAAACTATGGCTACACCTTC

j_gene: TRBJ2-1
d_gene: TRBD2
abundance: .
v_gene: TRBV5-4
CDR3aa: CASSLGGGGPSYNEQFF
CDR3nt: TGTGCCAGCAGCTTGGGGGGGGGAGGGCCCTCCTACAATGAGCAGTTCTTC

j_gene: TRBJ2-2
d_gene: .
abundance: few
v_gene: TRBV12-3/TRBV12-4
CDR3aa: CASRQTGYNGELFF
CDR3nt: TGTGCCAGCCGCCAAACGGGTTACAACGGGGAGCTGTTTTTT

j_gene: TRBJ2-2
d_gene: .
abundance: .
v_gene: TRBV12-3/TRBV12-4
CDR3aa: CASSGAGLSGHGGELFF
CDR3nt: TGTGCCAGCAGTGGCGCAGGGTTGAGCGGCCACGGCGGGGAGCTGTTTTTT

j_gene: TRBJ2-3
d_gene: TRBD2
abundance: .
v_gene: TRBV20-1
CDR3aa: CSARRASGRTDTQYF
CDR3nt: TGCAGTGCTAGACGCGCTAGCGGACGCACAGATACGCAGTATTTT

j_gene: TRBJ2-4
d_gene: .
abundance: .
v_gene: TRBV3-1
CDR3aa: CASSQVAAKNIQYF
CDR3nt: TGTGCCAGCAGCCAAGTTGCGGCCAAAAACATTCAGTACTTC

j_gene: TRBJ2-3
d_gene: TRBD1
abundance: .
v_gene: TRBV28
CDR3aa: CASSSTLRGTGLTDTQYF
CDR3nt: TGTGCCAGCAGTTCAACCCTCCGAGGGACAGGCCTCACAGATACGCAGTATTTT

j_gene: TRBJ1-1
d_gene: .
abundance: .
v_gene: TRBV11-2
CDR3aa: CASSPRAGPNTEAFF
CDR3nt: TGTGCCAGCAGCCCCCGGGCCGGGCCGAACACTGAAGCTTTCTTT

j_gene: TRBJ1-2
d_gene: TRBD1
abundance: .
v_gene: TRBV28
CDR3aa: CASTSLTDRGYGYTF
CDR3nt: TGTGCCAGCACCTCCCTTACGGACAGGGGTTATGGCTACACCTTC

j_gene: TRBJ2-7
d_gene: .
abundance: .
v_gene: TRBV20-1
CDR3aa: CSARAGHHYEQYF
CDR3nt: TGCAGTGCTAGAGCGGGACATCACTACGAGCAGTACTTC

j_gene: TRBJ2-3
d_gene: TRBD2
abundance: few
v_gene: TRBV5-1
CDR3aa: CASSLGQAGGDTQYF
CDR3nt: TGCGCCAGCAGCTTGGGGCAAGCGGGGGGAGATACGCAGTATTTT

j_gene: TRBJ2-5
d_gene: TRBD2
abundance: few
v_gene: TRBV2
CDR3aa: CASSSGGNQETQYF
CDR3nt: TGTGCCAGCAGTAGCGGGGGCAACCAAGAGACCCAGTACTTC

j_gene: TRBJ2-6
d_gene: TRBD2
abundance: many
v_gene: TRBV5-1
CDR3aa: CASSFASGSGANVLTF
CDR3nt: TGCGCCAGCAGCTTTGCTAGCGGGAGTGGGGCCAACGTCCTGACTTTC

j_gene: TRBJ2-5
d_gene: .
abundance: few
v_gene: TRBV25-1
CDR3aa: CASSVTGSLTFGTQYF
CDR3nt: TGTGCCAGCAGTGTCACAGGGTCCCTAACTTTCGGGACCCAGTACTTC

j_gene: TRBJ2-3
d_gene: .
abundance: many
v_gene: TRBV4-1
CDR3aa: CATSPGPDTQYF
CDR3nt: TGCGCCACCAGCCCCGGGCCAGATACGCAGTATTTT

j_gene: TRBJ1-1
d_gene: TRBD1
abundance: .
v_gene: TRBV20-1
CDR3aa: CSARDRQGHTEAFF
CDR3nt: TGCAGTGCTAGAGATAGACAGGGCCACACTGAAGCTTTCTTT

j_gene: TRBJ1-4
d_gene: .
abundance: few
v_gene: TRBV29-1
CDR3aa: CSVRGGANEKLFF
CDR3nt: TGCAGCGTTCGTGGGGGAGCTAATGAAAAACTGTTTTTT

j_gene: TRBJ2-1
d_gene: TRBD1
abundance: .
v_gene: TRBV20-1
CDR3aa: CSARATGGERDEQFF
CDR3nt: TGCAGTGCTAGAGCGACAGGGGGAGAAAGGGATGAGCAGTTCTTC

j_gene: TRBJ2-3
d_gene: .
abundance: .
v_gene: TRBV10-3
CDR3aa: CAISESSGLMGDTQYF
CDR3nt: TGTGCCATCAGTGAGTCGTCGGGTTTAATGGGAGATACGCAGTATTTT

j_gene: TRBJ2-5
d_gene: .
abundance: .
v_gene: TRBV29-1
CDR3aa: CSVGKTVETQYF
CDR3nt: TGCAGCGTTGGTAAGACGGTGGAGACCCAGTACTTC

j_gene: TRBJ2-7
d_gene: TRBD2
abundance: .
v_gene: TRBV18
CDR3aa: CASSPRAGAYEQYF
CDR3nt: TGTGCCAGCTCACCAAGAGCGGGAGCCTACGAGCAGTACTTC

j_gene: TRBJ2-1
d_gene: TRBD1
abundance: .
v_gene: TRBV6-1
CDR3aa: CASRASGGYEQFF
CDR3nt: TGTGCCAGCAGAGCGTCAGGGGGCTATGAGCAGTTCTTC

j_gene: TRBJ2-3
d_gene: TRBD2
abundance: .
v_gene: TRBV5-1
CDR3aa: CASSIPTTSGRSGTDTQYF
CDR3nt: TGCGCCAGCAGCATACCCACGACTAGCGGGAGATCGGGCACAGATACGCAGTATTTT

j_gene: TRBJ2-5
d_gene: TRBD2
abundance: .
v_gene: TRBV29-1
CDR3aa: CSVASLAGGQETQYF
CDR3nt: TGCAGCGTCGCCTCACTAGCGGGGGGGCAAGAGACCCAGTACTTC

j_gene: TRBJ2-2
d_gene: .
abundance: few
v_gene: TRBV4-1
CDR3aa: CASSLESRNTGELFF
CDR3nt: TGCGCCAGCAGCCTGGAAAGTAGGAACACCGGGGAGCTGTTTTTT

j_gene: TRBJ2-1
d_gene: TRBD2
abundance: .
v_gene: TRBV12-3/TRBV12-4
CDR3aa: CASSLREGEINEQFF
CDR3nt: TGTGCCAGCAGTCTCCGGGAGGGGGAAATCAATGAGCAGTTCTTC

j_gene: TRBJ1-4
d_gene: .
abundance: few
v_gene: TRBV7-9
CDR3aa: CASSLAGGREKLFF
CDR3nt: TGTGCCAGCAGCTTAGCAGGAGGACGTGAAAAACTGTTTTTT

j_gene: TRBJ1-2
d_gene: .
abundance: few
v_gene: TRBV25-1
CDR3aa: CASSEMGLGYTF
CDR3nt: TGTGCCAGCAGTGAAATGGGGCTTGGCTACACCTTC

j_gene: TRBJ1-1
d_gene: .
abundance: .
v_gene: TRBV3-1
CDR3aa: CASSQTPGDTEAFF
CDR3nt: TGTGCCAGCAGCCAAACCCCGGGGGACACTGAAGCTTTCTTT